The TCR beta chain under discussion was sequenced for a study of CD8+CD57+ T cells in acquired aplastic anemia. Researchers used genomic DNA as the template to profile TCR beta VDJ and CDR3. TCRdb fed the reads into MiXCR, producing one record per CDR3 protein. The sample lists about 120,000 distinct CDR3 sequences, 45% to 60% occurring once. Whoever was chosen for sequencing had shown CD8+CD57+ cell expansion by flow cytometry. V was clipped by 0 bases and J by 11 bases, with 13 bases between them. Germline V gene lookup returns CDR1 MNHEY and CDR2 SVGAGI. This CDR3 has 13 residues. This receptor was obtained from a human donor with aplastic anemia. This chain joins TRBV6-5 and TRBJ1-1; D gene ambiguous. Specimen: sorted CD4+, CD8+, or CD8+CD57+ T cells (not recorded which) from PBMCs. Written as DNA, the CDR3 is TGTGCCAGCAGTTACTCGAAGTTGACGGAGGCTTTCTTT. Translation: CASSYSKLTEAFF.